The 19 T cell receptor beta chains below were found in one sample sequenced in a study of breast tumors, draining lymph nodes, adjacent tissues. Axillary draining lymph nodes of breast cancer patients supplied the node samples. TCRdb re-derived calls from the multiplex PCR reads in MiXCR, one entry per CDR3 protein. Altogether 120,000 to 150,000 distinct CDR3 sequences are present, 32% being singletons, with the ten largest covering about 2.5%. The sequencing input was axillary lymph node tissue. These receptors all come from a female donor with breast cancer. Some clones in this sample may be carry-over from other donors' samples.

A word on this clonotype: A read error may account for a junction end that differs from germline. This chain links TRBV25-1 with TRBJ1-3; D not certain. The CDR3 runs to 17 residues. CDR1 is MGHDK, CDR2 SYGVNS, per germline. The CDR3 spells CASSLEAGQSSGNTIYF. CDR3 in DNA: TGTGCCAGCAGCTTAGAGGCTGGTCAGTCCTCTGGGAACACCATATATTTT.

Concerning this clonotype itself: A much larger clone is a single base away; this may be a read error. The V call is TRBV7-9, the J call TRBJ1-3; D call uncertain. Germline loops: CDR1 SEHNR, CDR2 FQNEAQ (reference sequence). The CDR3 totals 17 residues. CDR3 in amino acids: CASSLGLPGNSGNPIYF. The CDR3 DNA sequence: TGTGCCAGCAGCTTAGGTCTTCCGGGAAACTCTGGAAACCCCATATATTTT.

This clonotype has ten or more counts. The CDR3 loop reads CASNSAAGGTGELFF. The CDR3 DNA follows: TGCGCCAGCAACTCGGCGGCCGGGGGCACCGGGGAGCTGTTTTTT. The chain recombines TRBV5-1 with TRBJ2-2, with D perhaps matching TRBD2 (6 bases). Germline loops: CDR1 SGHRS, CDR2 YFSETQ. The CDR3 sequence is 15 residues long. V lost 6 bases to trimming and J lost 4 bases, with 16 bases between them.

At least ten counts were recorded for this clonotype. The J gene is TRBJ2-3, the V gene TRBV19, with D perhaps TRBD1 (6 bases). Trimming removed 5 bases at V and 2 bases at J, with 17 bases between. This CDR3 has 16 amino acids. Germline CDR1 is LNHDA and CDR2 is SQIVND (reference sequence). The CDR3 region is CASSYRASRPTDTQYF. The CDR3, as DNA: TGTGCCAGTAGTTACAGGGCCTCACGCCCCACAGATACGCAGTATTTT.

This clonotype was observed at least ten times. The V gene is TRBV7-9, the J gene TRBJ1-5; 7 bases agree with TRBD1. Per germline, CDR1 SEHNR and CDR2 FQNEAQ (reference sequence). This CDR3 is 18 amino acids long. V was clipped by 1 base and J by 1 base; unmatched bases: 10. Here the CDR3 reads CASSLGNRGESSNQPQHF. The CDR3 nucleotides read TGTGCCAGCAGCTTAGGTAACAGGGGAGAATCCAGCAATCAGCCCCAGCATTTT.

In this sample, this clonotype turned up many times. Given a much more abundant clone one base away, this may be a read error. This sequence joins TRBV20-1 and TRBJ2-7; either TRBD1 or TRBD2 may supply D (5 bases each). There are 14 residues in the CDR3. From germline, CDR1 is DFQATT and CDR2 SNEGSKA (reference sequence). The CDR3 nucleotides are TGCAGTGCCACCGGGACCCTAAGCTCCTCCGAGCAGTACTTC. Protein product: CSATGTLSSSEQYF.

About this clonotype itself: A junction end diverges from the germline sequence, so it may reflect a read error. The chain combines TRBV7-6 with TRBJ2-1; D possibly uses TRBD1 or TRBD2 (5 bases each). This CDR3 comprises 14 residues. Germline CDR1 reads SGHVS; CDR2 reads FNYEAQ. CDR3 sequence reads: CASSPMGPYNGQFF. The CDR3 coding sequence is TGTGCTAGCAGCCCTATGGGACCCTACAATGGGCAGTTCTTC. The full variable domain, its missing parts supplied by reference TRBV7-6 and TRBJ2-1, is GAGVSQSPRYKVTKRGQDVALRCDPISGHVSLYWYRQALGQGPEFLTYFNYEAQQDKSGLPNDRFSAERPEGSISTLTIQRTEQRDSAMYRCASSPMGPYNGQFFGPGTRLTVL.

This clonotype was picked up many times. This chain links TRBV13 with TRBJ1-2; perhaps TRBD1 as D (6 bases). The CDR3 has 17 amino acids. Trimming took 0 bases from V and 4 from J, leaving 18 bases between them. In germline, CDR1 is PRHDT, CDR2 FYEKMQ (reference sequence). The CDR3 here is CASSLGYPLQGSYGYTF. The CDR3 nucleotides read TGTGCCAGCAGCTTAGGCTACCCCCTCCAGGGGAGCTATGGCTACACCTTC.

In DNA, the CDR3 is TGTGCCAGTTACTTAGGGCTAGTGAGCCATGAGCAGTTCTTC. Its protein is CASYLGLVSHEQFF. The chain joins TRBV2 to TRBJ2-1; D ambiguous. V was trimmed by 9 bases and J by 8 bases, leaving 20 bases between them. This CDR3 is 14 amino acids long. Germline CDR1 is SNHLY and CDR2 is FYNNEI.

This clonotype was observed at least ten times. The chain couples TRBV28 to TRBJ2-5, with TRBD2 matching 14 bases. V gave up 7 bases and J gave up 7 bases; unmatched junction bases: 8. This CDR3 is built from 15 residues. Germline CDR1 is MDHEN and CDR2 is SYDVKM. CDR3 sequence reads: CASIKSGTSGGTQYF. DNA of the CDR3: TGTGCCAGCATCAAATCCGGGACTAGCGGGGGGACCCAGTACTTC.

This clonotype has more than one count but fewer than ten. This sequence joins TRBV7-9 and TRBJ1-6; 8 bases map to TRBD1. CDR1 and CDR2 (germline): SEHNR, FQNEAQ (reference sequence). The CDR3 sequence is 15 residues long. The ends lost 5 bases at V and 8 bases at J; junction bases unmatched: 8. The CDR3 protein is CASSTLTGVDSPLHF. The CDR3 DNA sequence: TGTGCCAGCAGCACCCTGACAGGGGTAGATTCACCCCTCCACTTT.

This chain joins TRBV13 and TRBJ2-2; D not resolved. The V gene's germline CDR1 is PRHDT and CDR2 FYEKMQ (reference sequence). Trimming took off 5 bases at V and 5 bases at J, with 0 bases between the two ends. CDR3 length: 10 residues. CDR3 amino acids: CASSTGELFF. The CDR3 nucleotides read TGTGCCAGCAGCACCGGGGAGCTGTTTTTT.

This clonotype showed up many times. The rearrangement uses TRBV4-1 and TRBJ2-1; the D gene is possibly TRBD1 (6 bases). The V end lost 6 bases, the J end lost 0 bases, and 18 bases lay between the germline ends. Germline CDR1 and CDR2: MGHRA and YSYEKL. The CDR3 has 17 amino acids. This CDR3 is CASSPGVHSSSYNEQFF. The CDR3 region has the DNA TGCGCCAGCAGTCCAGGGGTACACAGCTCCTCCTACAATGAGCAGTTCTTC.

This clonotype showed up many times. V gene TRBV6-5 combines with J gene TRBJ2-5; 12 bases are shared with TRBD2. The CDR3 spans 15 residues. V lost 5 bases to trimming and J lost 4 bases; unmatched junction nucleotides: 5. Looked up from germline, CDR1 is MNHEY and CDR2 is SVGAGI. The CDR3 DNA is TGTGCCAGCAGTCCAACGACTAGCGGGGGAGAGACCCAGTACTTC. Translated: CASSPTTSGGETQYF.

The chain employs TRBV24-1 and TRBJ2-3, with 9 bases matching TRBD1. The CDR3 length is 14 residues. Germline loops: CDR1 KGHDR, CDR2 SFDVKD. CDR3 nucleotides: TGTGCTAGGGCGGGACAGGGCTTGACAGATACGCAGTATTTT. It codes for CARAGQGLTDTQYF.

The table lists this clonotype with many counts. The J gene is TRBJ2-5, the V gene TRBV14, with 9 positions matching TRBD1. Germline loops: CDR1 SGHDN, CDR2 FVKESK. This CDR3 spans 17 amino acids. Trimming took 0 bases from V and 4 from J; bases not matched to a gene: 9. The CDR3 DNA reads as TGTGCCAGCAGCCAAGAGTTACAGGGGGCTTTCTCAGAGACCCAGTACTTC. Its translation: CASSQELQGAFSETQYF.

This clonotype was observed many times. CDR3 sequence: CASEKQGSSTDTQYF. CDR3 in DNA: TGTGCCAGCGAGAAACAGGGGTCGAGCACAGATACGCAGTATTTT. The chain couples TRBV6-1 to TRBJ2-3, with TRBD1 identical over 7 bases. Unmatched junction bases numbered 8, after V lost 8 bases and J lost 0 bases. There are 15 residues in the CDR3. Germline lookup yields CDR1 MNHNS and CDR2 SASEGT.

In this sample, this clonotype turned up many times. The CDR3 sequence: CASRDSANYGYTF. DNA of the CDR3: TGTGCCAGCAGAGACAGCGCTAACTATGGCTACACCTTC. V gene TRBV9 combines with J gene TRBJ1-2; D is perhaps TRBD1 (5 bases). V shed 5 bases and J shed 0 bases, with 8 bases lying between them. Germline CDR1 SGDLS, CDR2 YYNGEE. The CDR3 contains 13 residues. Looking up the rest from reference TRBV9 and TRBJ1-2 gives the full variable domain: DSGVTQTPKHLITATGQRVTLRCSPRSGDLSVYWYQQSLDQGLQFLIQYYNGEERAKGNILERFSAQQFPDLHSELNLSSLELGDSALYFCASRDSANYGYTFGSGTRLTVV.

In this sample, this clonotype turned up many times. This chain connects TRBV6-1 to TRBJ1-5, with D possibly matching TRBD1 (6 bases). The V and J ends lost 6 bases and 0 bases respectively, with 21 bases between them. The germline gives CDR1 MNHNS, CDR2 SASEGT. This CDR3 comprises 18 residues. CDR3 nucleotides: TGTGCCAGCAGGTATCCGGGACACAATGACCATAGCAATCAGCCCCAGCATTTT. It specifies CASRYPGHNDHSNQPQHF.